These 28 T cell receptor beta chains share one sample of origin, sequenced in a study of T cell responses to AZD1222 COVID-19 vaccine. Sequencing used immunoSEQ multiplex PCR; TCRdb keeps in-frame clones, though not all of them. The profile shows 150,000 to 200,000 clones, approximately 92% of them singletons. Sequenced material: peripheral blood, taken on day 0 of AZD1222 vaccination. These receptors were obtained from an adult in good health.

The chain links TRBV5-6 to TRBJ1-6, with D uncertain. The germline V gene has CDR1 SGHDT and CDR2 YYEEEE. The CDR3 loop spans 13 amino acids. V was pared by 1 base and J by 5 bases, with 4 bases between. The CDR3 loop reads CASSLPNNSPLHF. CDR3 coding DNA: TGTGCCAGCAGCTTGCCGAATAATTCACCCCTCCACTTT.

In this sample, this clone turned up once. J is TRBJ2-5 and V is TRBV5-4; 10 bases match TRBD2. J was trimmed by 2 bases and V by 3 bases; bases with no gene match: 4. Looked up from germline, CDR1 is SGHNT and CDR2 is YYREEE (reference sequence). The CDR3 is 15 amino acids. In DNA, the CDR3 is TGTGCCAGCAGCTCAAGACTAGCGGGTCAAGAGACCCAGTACTTC. Translating it yields CASSSRLAGQETQYF.

The chain is built from TRBV19 and TRBJ1-2; D gene unclear. Deletions cut 2 bases from V and 4 bases from J, with 17 bases between. The CDR3 sequence is 16 residues long. Germline V CDR1 and CDR2: LNHDA, SQIVND (reference sequence). The CDR3 sequence is CASSITPEVFGYGYTF. Written as DNA, the CDR3 is TGTGCCAGTAGTATAACCCCGGAGGTCTTCGGCTATGGCTACACCTTC.

The genes are TRBV6-5 and TRBJ2-3; weak D call: TRBD1 (7 bases). The CDR3 sequence is 13 residues long. The ends were cut back, 7 bases at V and 6 bases at J, with 14 bases in the middle. In germline, CDR1 is MNHEY, CDR2 SVGAGI. Here the CDR3 reads CASTRTGGDTQYF. The CDR3 DNA follows: TGTGCCAGCACAAGGACAGGAGGGGATACGCAGTATTTT.

The gene calls are TRBV18 and TRBJ2-7, with D possibly being TRBD2 (5 bases). The CDR3 loop spans 13 amino acids. V lost 2 bases, J lost 3 bases, and 8 bases lay in between. Germline assignment: CDR1 KGHSH and CDR2 LQKENI. CDR3: CASSPTAGYEQYF. The CDR3 coding sequence is TGTGCCAGCTCACCAACCGCGGGCTACGAGCAGTACTTC. The whole variable domain, filled in from reference TRBV18 and TRBJ2-7, reads NAGVMQNPRHLVRRRGQEARLRCSPMKGHSHVYWYRQLPEEGLKFMVYLQKENIIDESGMPKERFSAEFPKEGPSILRIQQVVRGDSAAYFCASSPTAGYEQYFGPGTRLTVT.

The V and J genes are TRBV11-2 and TRBJ1-4; tentatively, D is TRBD1 (5 bases). V was pared by 1 base and J by 8 bases, with 14 bases between. This CDR3 has 15 residues. The germline V gene has CDR1 SGHAT and CDR2 FQNNGV. The chain's CDR3 is CASSLVRGRGEKLFF. The CDR3 DNA follows: TGTGCCAGCAGCTTAGTTCGCGGGCGGGGGGAAAAACTGTTTTTT.

The chain has TRBV30 and TRBJ2-1; D ambiguous. CDR3 size: 12 residues. V lost 0 bases to trimming and J lost 10 bases, with 10 bases between them. Germline values: CDR1 GTSNPN, CDR2 SVGIG (reference sequence). The CDR3 nucleotides read TGTGCCTGGAGTGTTCTGGGGATAGAGCAGTTCTTC. Amino acids: CAWSVLGIEQFF.

This sequence joins TRBV7-9 and TRBJ2-1, with 15 positions matching TRBD2. V shed 5 bases, J shed 4 bases, and the junction held 6 bases outside the gene matches. This CDR3 spans 17 amino acids. Germline V CDR1 and CDR2: SEHNR, FQNEAQ (reference sequence). The CDR3 is CASSLSGTSGGYNEQFF. CDR3 DNA sequence: TGTGCCAGCAGCCTATCCGGGACTAGCGGGGGGTACAATGAGCAGTTCTTC.

This chain joins TRBV19 and TRBJ2-1; possibly TRBD1 or TRBD2 for D (5 bases each). CDR3 length: 14 amino acids. The germline V gene encodes CDR1 LNHDA and CDR2 SQIVND (reference sequence). Trimming shortened V by 6 bases and J by 0 bases, and 9 bases separated the two germline ends. Written as DNA, the CDR3 is TGTGCCAGTAGGCTTGGGGGCTCCTACAATGAGCAGTTCTTC. It specifies CASRLGGSYNEQFF.

This clone showed up just a few times. The gene calls are TRBV7-2 and TRBJ1-2; D is unresolved. Trimming removed 5 bases from V and 8 bases from J, with 12 bases in between. This CDR3 region has 12 residues. The germline gives CDR1 SGHTA, CDR2 FQGNSA. The CDR3 nucleotides are TGTGCCAGCAGCCCCTTATTGCCGGGCTACACCTTC. Protein product: CASSPLLPGYTF.

The chain has TRBV20-1 and TRBJ2-1; D unresolved. Trimming cost V 3 bases and J 7 bases, with 10 bases left between them. The CDR3 totals 12 residues. CDR1 is DFQATT and CDR2 is SNEGSKA in the germline V gene (reference sequence). CDR3 sequence reads: CSASRQANEQFF. The CDR3 DNA follows: TGCAGTGCTAGTCGGCAGGCTAATGAGCAGTTCTTC.

This clone was seen a few times. The chain joins TRBV5-4 to TRBJ2-5, with D unresolved. This CDR3 spans 12 amino acids. From germline, CDR1 is SGHNT and CDR2 YYREEE (reference sequence). V dropped 4 bases and J dropped 6 bases, with 10 bases sitting between them. The CDR3 here is CASSPPDQTQYF. The CDR3 region has the DNA TGTGCCAGCAGCCCCCCAGACCAGACCCAGTACTTC.

The chain joins TRBV5-1 to TRBJ1-2; 9 nucleotides line up with TRBD1. The CDR3 runs to 16 residues. Trimming removed 4 bases from V and 8 bases from J; junction bases left unmatched: 15. CDR1 SGHRS and CDR2 YFSETQ come from the germline V gene. DNA for the CDR3: TGCGCCAGCAGCGCACTCGTGGGACAGGGATCTGGGGGCTACACCTTC. This gives the protein CASSALVGQGSGGYTF.

J is TRBJ1-5 and V is TRBV19, with D possibly being TRBD1 (6 bases). V was pared by 4 bases and J by 2 bases, with 12 bases between. The germline V gene has CDR1 LNHDA and CDR2 SQIVND (reference sequence). The length of the CDR3 is 15 residues. The CDR3 DNA is TGTGCCAGTAGTAAGGACGGGGGCCGCAATCAGCCCCAGCATTTT. It encodes CASSKDGGRNQPQHF.

The chain couples TRBV5-4 to TRBJ2-7; 8 nucleotides match TRBD1. The germline V gene encodes CDR1 SGHNT and CDR2 YYREEE (reference sequence). Unmatched junction bases numbered 9, after V lost 4 bases and J lost 3 bases. The CDR3 totals 15 residues. CDR3: CASSLTGAGIYEQYF. The CDR3 region has the DNA TGTGCCAGCAGCCTGACAGGGGCCGGGATCTACGAGCAGTACTTC.

This chain uses TRBV4-2 with TRBJ2-7; the D is unclear. Per germline, CDR1 LGHNA and CDR2 YNFKEQ. V shed 4 bases and J shed 5 bases, with 12 bases lying between them. The CDR3 has 13 amino acids. The CDR3 DNA reads as TGTGCCAGCAGCCTAACCCTGCTTAACGAGCAGTACTTC. It specifies CASSLTLLNEQYF.

The sample holds one count of this clone. The chain joins TRBV5-1 to TRBJ2-7; 10 bases agree with TRBD2. The germline CDR1 and CDR2 sequences are SGHRS and YFSETQ. The V gene end was trimmed by 3 bases and the J gene end by 3 bases; junction bases not matched to a gene: 0. This CDR3 spans 13 amino acids. The CDR3 is CASSWTSGYEQYF. As DNA, the CDR3 is TGCGCCAGCAGCTGGACTAGCGGCTACGAGCAGTACTTC.

This clone was observed once. This chain uses TRBV12-3 or TRBV12-4 with TRBJ1-5; D gene ambiguous. With 6 bases removed from V and 1 base from J, the gap between germline ends came to 4 bases. The CDR3 contains 12 residues. CDR3 in DNA: TGTGCCAGCAGCCGGAGCAATCAGCCCCAGCATTTT. This translates into CASSRSNQPQHF.

In regard to this clone: Additional DNA sequences in this sample encode the identical CDR3. This chain joins TRBV18 and TRBJ2-7; a weak D match, TRBD1 (6 bases). The CDR3 covers 15 residues. V gave up 0 bases and J gave up 2 bases, with 11 bases separating them. The germline V gene encodes CDR1 KGHSH and CDR2 LQKENI. This CDR3 reads CASSPPAGAAYEQYF. The CDR3 coding sequence is TGTGCCAGCTCACCACCCGCAGGGGCGGCCTACGAGCAGTACTTC.

This clone has a single count. The chain joins TRBV10-3 to TRBJ2-5; unclear D gene. The CDR3 runs to 15 residues. V gave up 2 bases and J gave up 0 bases, with 10 bases separating them. Germline values: CDR1 ENHRY, CDR2 SYGVKD. The CDR3 DNA is TGTGCCATCAGTGAGGGGGATCTGAACCAAGAGACCCAGTACTTC. Translation gives CAISEGDLNQETQYF.

This chain joins TRBV7-9 and TRBJ1-3; no reliable D call. CDR1 SEHNR and CDR2 FQNEAQ come from the germline V gene (reference sequence). This CDR3 has 14 amino acids. V lost 5 bases, J lost 3 bases, and 11 bases lay in between. CDR3 in amino acids: CASSPPVGGNTIYF. The CDR3 bases are TGTGCCAGCAGCCCCCCGGTCGGTGGAAACACCATATATTTT.

This sequence joins TRBV7-8 and TRBJ1-4; TRBD1 might be the D (5 bases). This CDR3 comprises 15 residues. Between the trimmed V and J ends, which lost 6 bases and 0 bases, there was a span of 11 bases. CDR1 and CDR2 (germline): SGHVS, FQNEAQ. The CDR3 region is CASRWGTATNEKLFF. CDR3 nucleotides: TGTGCCAGCAGGTGGGGGACTGCAACTAATGAAAAACTGTTTTTT. Together with reference TRBV7-8 and TRBJ1-4, the CDR3 gives the full variable domain: GAGVSQSPRYKVAKRGQDVALRCDPISGHVSLFWYQQALGQGPEFLTYFQNEAQLDKSGLPSDRFFAERPEGSVSTLKIQRTQQEDSAVYLCASRWGTATNEKLFFGSGTQLSVL.

The chain links TRBV6-5 to TRBJ1-1; a possible D gene is TRBD1 (5 bases). V gave up 2 bases and J gave up 0 bases, with 7 bases separating them. This CDR3 spans 14 amino acids. The germline V gene has CDR1 MNHEY and CDR2 SVGAGI. The CDR3 spells CASSYGGMNTEAFF. The CDR3 DNA reads as TGTGCCAGCAGTTACGGGGGAATGAACACTGAAGCTTTCTTT.

V and J are TRBV6-5 and TRBJ2-2; D gene unclear. The germline V and J ends were trimmed by 6 bases and 0 bases, with 2 bases remaining between them. Germline loops: CDR1 MNHEY, CDR2 SVGAGI. The CDR3 runs 12 residues. The chain's CDR3 is CASSSNTGELFF. CDR3 coding DNA: TGTGCCAGCAGCTCGAACACCGGGGAGCTGTTTTTT.

The chain has TRBV6-5 and TRBJ2-5; the match to TRBD2 covers 8 bases. CDR3 length: 15 residues. After removal of 2 bases from V and 4 bases from J, the junction contained 6 bases not matched to a gene. CDR1 MNHEY and CDR2 SVGAGI come from the germline V gene. This CDR3 reads CASSYVGGARETQYF. The CDR3 DNA reads TGTGCCAGCAGTTACGTCGGGGGGGCTCGAGAGACCCAGTACTTC.

V is TRBV2 and J is TRBJ1-4, with D possibly matching TRBD1 (5 bases). This CDR3 region has 17 residues. Trimming left V 4 bases short and J 2 bases short, with 17 bases between. CDR1 SNHLY and CDR2 FYNNEI come from the germline V gene. CDR3 nucleotide sequence: TGTGCCAGCAGTGTGCAGGGTCGTCGGACTACTAATGAAAAACTGTTTTTT. Its protein product is CASSVQGRRTTNEKLFF.

This rearrangement joins TRBV30 to TRBJ2-7, with 7 bases identical to TRBD1. CDR3 length: 13 amino acids. J lost 2 bases, V lost 3 bases, and 4 bases had no gene match. CDR1 and CDR2 from the germline V gene are GTSNPN and SVGIG (reference sequence). The chain's CDR3 is CAWRDDRAYEQYF. The CDR3 nucleotides read TGTGCCTGGAGGGATGACAGGGCCTACGAGCAGTACTTC.

This chain connects TRBV3-1 (or the pseudogene TRBV3-2) to TRBJ2-7, with 7 bases that match TRBD1. The V gene end was trimmed by 4 bases and the J gene end by 4 bases; junction bases not matched to a gene: 10. Germline CDR1 and CDR2: LGHDT and YNNKEL (reference sequence). The CDR3 has 15 residues. The CDR3, as DNA: TGTGCCAGCAGCCTTTCGGGTAGGGGACAGTACGAGCAGTACTTC. Translating gives CASSLSGRGQYEQYF.